This TCR beta chain appears in the sequencing data of a study of T cells in Graves' hyperthyroidism and ophthalmopathy. Points from the study as a whole: Ophthalmopathy stood apart from stable hyperthyroidism in a 13 V-J model.

Uncontrolled infection, other autoimmune disease, pregnancy or lactation led to exclusion. Turning to this clonotype: No antigen is known for it.

The investigators amplified TCR beta CDR3 regions from RNA transcripts. With the HTBI primer set, the TCR CDR3 went through a first round of RT-PCR. TCRdb called the multiplex PCR reads again in MiXCR, with one record for every CDR3 protein. The table lists about 680,000 distinct CDR3 sequences, about a third of them singletons. The V end lost 5 bases, the J end lost 2 bases, and 15 bases lay between the germline ends. The CDR3 sequence is 16 residues long. The germline CDR1 and CDR2 sequences are SEHNR and FQNEAQ (reference sequence). Sequenced input: blood. This chain joins TRBV7-9 and TRBJ2-2; D call uncertain. The TCR originated in a woman in her 40s with Graves' hyperthyroidism. The DNA of the CDR3 is TGTGCCAGCAGCCTCACGACCGGAGCCAACACCGGGGAGCTGTTTTTT. It codes for CASSLTTGANTGELFF.